This entry lists 8 T cell receptor beta chains sequenced from one sample in a study of OX40 agonist ivuxolimab in advanced cancers. The library was built by means of the immunoSEQ multiplex PCR assay. This immuneACCESS table, as held by TCRdb, lists in-frame sequences with V and J called but not all clones. Of the missing ones, under half trace to an unresolved V gene in checked studies; the others have no known cause. Present in this sample are about 45,000 clones, approximately 89% of which were seen just once. The top ten clonotypes cover about 13% of the sample. This specimen consisted of CD4+ or CD8+ T cells sorted from blood, obtained in a trial of the OX40 agonist ivuxolimab. The source of these receptors is an adult with an advanced solid tumor such as melanoma, head and neck, liver or kidney cancer.

A few counts support this clone. This rearrangement joins TRBV5-6 to TRBJ1-2, with a tentative D call TRBD1 (6 bases). Germline values: CDR1 SGHDT, CDR2 YYEEEE. The V end was cut by 4 bases, the J end by 6 bases, with 16 bases between. The CDR3 covers 14 residues. The DNA for the CDR3 is TGTGCCAGCAGCACGCACAGGGCTAGTGATGGCTACACCTTC. Protein product: CASSTHRASDGYTF.

The chain employs TRBV5-6 and TRBJ2-7; D could derive from TRBD1 or TRBD2 (6 bases each). V gave up 4 bases and J gave up 0 bases, with 17 bases separating them. This CDR3 is built from 16 residues. Germline CDR1 and CDR2: SGHDT and YYEEEE. This CDR3 reads CASSLGVGGTSYEQYF. The DNA of the CDR3 is TGTGCCAGCAGCCTAGGGGTGGGGGGCACCTCCTACGAGCAGTACTTC. Using reference TRBV5-6 and TRBJ2-7 for the parts outside the CDR3, the full variable domain is DAGVTQSPTHLIKTRGQQVTLRCSPKSGHDTVSWYQQALGQGPQFIFQYYEEEERQRGNFPDRFSGHQFPNYSSELNVNALLLGDSALYLCASSLGVGGTSYEQYFGPGTRLTVT.

This sequence joins TRBV6-4 and TRBJ2-1; perhaps TRBD2 as D (7 bases). The CDR3 spans 15 residues. Trimming left V 3 bases short and J 5 bases short, with 14 bases between. Germline V gene data show CDR1 as MRHNA and CDR2 as SNTAGT. This CDR3 reads CASSDGGGAHNEQFF. The CDR3 coding sequence is TGTGCCAGCAGTGATGGTGGGGGGGCCCACAATGAGCAGTTCTTC.

This clone is labeled medium-sized (0.01 to 0.1%). The CDR3 DNA reads as TGTGCCGCGGGGCCCGGGACAGGAGGAACTGAAGCTTTCTTT. Protein sequence: CAAGPGTGGTEAFF. V usage is TRBV28 and J usage is TRBJ1-1; 8 bases map to TRBD1. Trimming removed 11 bases from V and 5 bases from J; junction bases left unmatched: 13. This CDR3 spans 14 amino acids. Per germline, CDR1 MDHEN and CDR2 SYDVKM.

This chain links TRBV5-8 with TRBJ1-1, with no clear D. Trimming took 4 bases from V and 4 from J, leaving 17 bases between them. The CDR3 length is 15 residues. Per the germline V gene, CDR1 is SGHTS and CDR2 is YDEGEE. CDR3 sequence: CASSPPLRGGTEAFF. The CDR3 DNA reads as TGTGCCAGCAGCCCACCACTTCGGGGAGGCACTGAAGCTTTCTTT.

A single count supports this clone. The V and J genes are TRBV13 and TRBJ2-7, with D possibly being TRBD1 (5 bases). The germline V and J ends were trimmed by 4 bases and 7 bases, with 23 bases remaining between them. The CDR3 spans 16 residues. Germline V lookup: CDR1 PRHDT, CDR2 FYEKMQ (reference sequence). The DNA of the CDR3 is TGTGCCAGCAGCTCGAGACAAGGGGCCCTGAGAATGGAGCAGTACTTC. It specifies CASSSRQGALRMEQYF. Complete variable domain (other parts from reference TRBV13 and TRBJ2-7): AAGVIQSPRHLIKEKRETATLKCYPIPRHDTVYWYQQGPGQDPQFLISFYEKMQSDKGSIPDRFSAQQFSDYHSELNMSSLELGDSALYFCASSSRQGALRMEQYFGPGTRLTVT.

The chain uses TRBV4-3 and TRBJ1-1; D gene uncertain. The CDR3 is 15 residues long. Germline V gene lookup returns CDR1 LGHNA and CDR2 YSLEER. The V and J ends lost 0 bases and 1 base respectively, with 9 bases between them. CDR3 bases: TGCGCCAGCAGCCAAGATGGATGGCAGAACACTGAAGCTTTCTTT. It is translated as CASSQDGWQNTEAFF.

The chain links TRBV6-4 to TRBJ1-1, with 11 nucleotides matching TRBD1. The V gene end was trimmed by 2 bases and the J gene end by 0 bases; junction bases not matched to a gene: 11. The germline gives CDR1 MRHNA, CDR2 SNTAGT. This CDR3 is 19 amino acids long. The CDR3 DNA reads as TGTGCCAGCAGTGACCCTGGGTTGGACAGGGGGCTCATGAACACTGAAGCTTTCTTT. It codes for CASSDPGLDRGLMNTEAFF.